Detailed here is one TCR beta chain. Its specificity is unknown. The source of the sample is a study of T cell repertoires in cytomegalovirus infection. Turning to the study itself: Recently identified HLA-C-restricted CMV epitopes were used, and well-studied HLA-B-restricted CMV epitopes were used as well. CMV infection and matching HLA type were both indicated by public TCR beta signatures.

Germline CDR1 LGHNA, CDR2 YNFKEQ. The V end was cut by 1 base, the J end by 8 bases, with 8 bases between. The CDR3 has 13 amino acids. TCRdb fed the reads into MiXCR, producing one record per CDR3 protein. The repertoire holds 100,000 to 150,000 distinct CDR3 sequences, over 25% seen once, with roughly 53% in the top ten. Broader study findings: The study found HLA-C-restricted CMV-specific TCR beta clonotypes dominating the ex vivo response.

The V and J genes are TRBV4-2 and TRBJ1-4; D call uncertain. The input for sequencing was CD8+ T cells from cultured PBMCs, taken from culture after CMV antigen stimulation. The clonotype comes from a human donor in good health (CMV status not recorded). Some clones in this sample may be carry-over from other donors' samples. DNA for the CDR3: TGTGCCAGCAGCCAAGGGGGTGAGGAAAAACTGTTTTTT. This codes for CASSQGGEEKLFF.